The 10 T cell receptor beta chains below come from one sample, sequenced in a study of CD8 T cells in ankylosing spondylitis. MiXCR was run by TCRdb on the 5' RACE reads, yielding one entry per CDR3 protein. The repertoire has 200,000 or so distinct CDR3 sequences, 13% of them found once; the top ten carry about 11%. The sequencing input was blood, either unsorted or a sorted T cell fraction (not recorded which). These receptors originate from a female donor with ankylosing spondylitis or in good health (not recorded which).

This clonotype was detected many times. This sequence joins TRBV12-3 or TRBV12-4 and TRBJ2-1, with 7 positions matching TRBD2. V was clipped by 5 bases and J by 1 base; unmatched bases: 5. The CDR3 loop spans 15 amino acids. The CDR3 sequence: CASSPASGSYNEQFF. DNA of the CDR3: TGTGCCAGCAGTCCTGCTAGCGGTTCCTACAATGAGCAGTTCTTC.

This clonotype appeared many times. The genes are TRBV4-3 and TRBJ1-1, with no clear D. Germline V gene sequence: CDR1 LGHNA, CDR2 YSLEER. V lost 0 bases, J lost 0 bases, and 11 bases lay in between. The CDR3 sequence is 16 residues long. The CDR3 sequence is CASSQESRRLNTEAFF. The CDR3 DNA reads TGCGCCAGCAGCCAAGAGTCGCGGAGACTGAACACTGAAGCTTTCTTT.

This clonotype came up many times. For the CDR3, the DNA is TGCGCCAGCAGCCAAGGTCATTCATCAGGGAGCGAAAAACTGTTTTTT. Amino acid sequence: CASSQGHSSGSEKLFF. The genes are TRBV4-1 and TRBJ1-4; D may be TRBD1 (5 bases). The CDR3 consists of 16 residues. Germline V gene lookup returns CDR1 MGHRA and CDR2 YSYEKL. V was cut by 1 base and J by 8 bases, with 17 bases left in between.

Details on this clonotype: A much bigger clone sits one base away, suggesting this may be a read error. The chain uses TRBV9 and TRBJ2-1; 10 bases align to TRBD2. V gave up 3 bases and J gave up 3 bases; unmatched junction bases: 12. CDR3 length equals 18 residues. Germline V CDR1 and CDR2: SGDLS, YYNGEE. The CDR3 nucleotides read TGTGCCAGCAGCGCATATCCTAGCGGGGGTATTCGCTACAATGAGCAGTTCTTC. Translating it yields CASSAYPSGGIRYNEQFF.

About this clonotype itself: This may be a read error: a much more frequent sequence differs by one nucleotide. V usage is TRBV7-9 and J usage is TRBJ2-5; tentative D call: TRBD2 (6 bases). The CDR3 length is 13 residues. Germline CDR1 reads SEHNR; CDR2 reads FQNEAQ (reference sequence). The ends were cut back, 5 bases at V and 9 bases at J, with 16 bases in the middle. The CDR3 bases are TGTGCCAGCAGCCAGGGTAGGGAGGCGCCCCAGTACTTC. Its translation is CASSQGREAPQYF.

The rearrangement joins TRBV20-1 to TRBJ2-3; 9 bases are a match to TRBD2. V lost 1 base to trimming and J lost 1 base; unmatched junction nucleotides: 3. The CDR3 is 15 residues long. Germline CDR1 is DFQATT and CDR2 is SNEGSKA (reference sequence). The CDR3 here is CSARGLAEGTDTQYF. The CDR3 nucleotides read TGCAGTGCTAGAGGACTAGCGGAAGGCACAGATACGCAGTATTTT.

This clonotype has at least ten counts. The chain combines TRBV18 with TRBJ2-1; possible D gene TRBD2, 5 bases. The CDR3 runs 18 residues. Germline V gives CDR1 KGHSH, CDR2 LQKENI. Trimming cost V 3 bases and J 9 bases, with 27 bases left between them. The CDR3 DNA follows: TGTGCCAGCTCACCCGTAAAAGCCATTTCTCCCGGAGGCTTTGAGCAGTTCTTC. Amino acid sequence: CASSPVKAISPGGFEQFF.

This clonotype was found many times. V is TRBV28 and J is TRBJ2-1, with D unclear. Between the trimmed V and J ends, which lost 5 bases and 3 bases, there was a span of 11 bases. The CDR3 is made up of 14 amino acids. CDR1 and CDR2 (germline): MDHEN, SYDVKM. CDR3 sequence: CASSIPLDYNEQFF. The CDR3 region has the DNA TGTGCCAGCAGTATCCCACTCGACTACAATGAGCAGTTCTTC. The full variable domain, its missing parts supplied by reference TRBV28 and TRBJ2-1, is DVKVTQSSRYLVKRTGEKVFLECVQDMDHENMFWYRQDPGLGLRLIYFSYDVKMKEKGDIPEGYSVSREKKERFSLILESASTNQTSMYLCASSIPLDYNEQFFGPGTRLTVL.

The rearrangement joins TRBV24-1 to TRBJ1-5; tentatively, D is TRBD1 (5 bases). The CDR3 is 15 residues long. V gave up 0 bases and J gave up 2 bases, with 7 bases separating them. From germline, CDR1 is KGHDR and CDR2 SFDVKD. CDR3 nucleotide sequence: TGTGCCACCAGTGATTTGAGAGGGGGCAATCAGCCCCAGCATTTT. Translation gives CATSDLRGGNQPQHF.

The chain couples TRBV5-1 to TRBJ1-3, with 7 bases identical to TRBD1. Trimming at V came to 2 bases and at J to 0 bases, leaving 5 bases not matched to a gene. Per the germline V gene, CDR1 is SGHRS and CDR2 is YFSETQ. This CDR3 has 16 amino acids. The CDR3 coding sequence is TGCGCCAGCAGCTTTGGACAGGCCCGCTCTGGAAACACCATATATTTT. It encodes CASSFGQARSGNTIYF.